The 3 T cell receptor beta chains below come from one sample, sequenced in a study of T cells in Graves' hyperthyroidism and ophthalmopathy. There were TCR beta CDR3 regions amplified from RNA transcripts. The primer set for the first-round RT-PCR of the TCR CDR3 was HTBI. TCRdb independently ran MiXCR on the multiplex PCR reads; one entry per CDR3 protein. The sample lists 490,000 or so distinct CDR3 sequences, about 20% occurring once. The sample comprised blood. These receptors all come from a woman between 65 and 79 years old with Graves' ophthalmopathy.

This chain connects TRBV15 to TRBJ1-2; D gene uncertain. CDR1 is LNHNV, CDR2 YYDKDF, per germline (reference sequence). CDR3 length: 12 residues. V was shortened by 0 bases and J by 7 bases, with 6 bases between the two germline ends. In DNA form, the CDR3 reads TGTGCCACCAGCAGAGATAGAGGTGGCTACACCTTC. This encodes CATSRDRGGYTF.

The table lists this clonotype with a few counts. The V and J genes are TRBV7-2 and TRBJ1-2; the D is unclear. The CDR3 runs to 13 residues. Looked up from germline, CDR1 is SGHTA and CDR2 is FQGNSA. Trimming pared 4 bases from V and 3 bases from J, leaving 9 bases between. CDR3 coding DNA: TGTGCCAGCAGCTCCGCGAGGGACTATGGCTACACCTTC. This encodes CASSSARDYGYTF.

The V gene is TRBV6-2 or TRBV6-3, the J gene TRBJ1-2; D gene ambiguous. With 0 bases removed from V and 4 bases from J, the gap between germline ends came to 9 bases. This CDR3 contains 14 residues. Germline V lookup: CDR1 MNHEY, CDR2 SVGEGT. CDR3 region: CASSYSRQAYGYTF. The CDR3 DNA sequence: TGTGCCAGCAGTTACTCGAGGCAGGCCTATGGCTACACCTTC.